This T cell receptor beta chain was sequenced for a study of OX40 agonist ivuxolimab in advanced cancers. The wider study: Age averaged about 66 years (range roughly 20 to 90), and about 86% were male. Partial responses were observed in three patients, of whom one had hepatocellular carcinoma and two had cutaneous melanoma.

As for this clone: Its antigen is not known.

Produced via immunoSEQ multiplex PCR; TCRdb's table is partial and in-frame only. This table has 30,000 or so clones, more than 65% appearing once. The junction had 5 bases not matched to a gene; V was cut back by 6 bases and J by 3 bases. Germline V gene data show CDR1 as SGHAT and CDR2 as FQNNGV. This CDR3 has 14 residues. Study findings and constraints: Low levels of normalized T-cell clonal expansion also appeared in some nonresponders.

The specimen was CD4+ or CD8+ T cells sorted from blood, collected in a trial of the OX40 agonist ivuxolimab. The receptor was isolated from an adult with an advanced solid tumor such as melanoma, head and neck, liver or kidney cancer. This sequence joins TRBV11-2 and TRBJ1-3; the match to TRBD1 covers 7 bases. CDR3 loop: CASRDHRGGNTIYF. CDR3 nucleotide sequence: TGTGCCAGCAGGGACCACAGGGGTGGAAACACCATATATTTT.